Reported below is one T cell receptor (beta chain). The CDR3 spans 16 residues. Looked up from germline, CDR1 is SGHTA and CDR2 is FQGNSA. Trimming left V 6 bases short and J 4 bases short, with 16 bases between. The data were taken from a study of blood T cell repertoires in COVID-19. The method was immunoSEQ multiplex PCR; TCRdb's version includes in-frame clones alone and lacks a portion of them. The sample has around 230,000 clones, about nine tenths seen once; the top ten hold under 14%. The gene calls are TRBV7-2 and TRBJ2-6; a possible D gene is TRBD1 (6 bases). The sequenced material came from peripheral blood. The source of this sequence is a man aged 50-60 years with COVID-19, enrolled during active disease. This CDR3 is CASSPSTGNGANVLTF. The CDR3 bases are TGTGCCAGCAGTCCATCCACAGGGAACGGGGCCAACGTCCTGACTTTC.